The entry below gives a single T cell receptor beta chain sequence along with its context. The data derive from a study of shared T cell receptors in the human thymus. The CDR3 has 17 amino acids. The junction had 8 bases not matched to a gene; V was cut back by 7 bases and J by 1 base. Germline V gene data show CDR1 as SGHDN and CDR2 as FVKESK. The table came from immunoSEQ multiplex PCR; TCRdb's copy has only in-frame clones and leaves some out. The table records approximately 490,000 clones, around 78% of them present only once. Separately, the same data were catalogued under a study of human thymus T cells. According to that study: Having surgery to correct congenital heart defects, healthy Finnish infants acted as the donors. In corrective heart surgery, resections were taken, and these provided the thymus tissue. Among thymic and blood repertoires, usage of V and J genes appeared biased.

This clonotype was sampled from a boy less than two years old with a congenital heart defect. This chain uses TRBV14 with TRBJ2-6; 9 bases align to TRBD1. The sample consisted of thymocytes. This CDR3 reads CASNTGTGTSGANVLTF. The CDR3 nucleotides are TGTGCCAGCAACACCGGGACAGGGACTTCTGGGGCCAACGTCCTGACTTTC.